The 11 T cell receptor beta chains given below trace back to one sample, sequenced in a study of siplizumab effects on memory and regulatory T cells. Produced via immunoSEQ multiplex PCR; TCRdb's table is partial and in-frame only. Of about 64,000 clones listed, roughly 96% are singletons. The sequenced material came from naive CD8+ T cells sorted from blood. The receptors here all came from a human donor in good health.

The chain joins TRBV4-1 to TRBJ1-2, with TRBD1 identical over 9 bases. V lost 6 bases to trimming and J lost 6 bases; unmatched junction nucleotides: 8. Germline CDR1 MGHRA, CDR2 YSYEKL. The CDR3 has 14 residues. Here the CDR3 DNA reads TGCGCCAGCAGGGGAACAGGGGGCGGGGATGGCTACACCTTC. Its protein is CASRGTGGGDGYTF.

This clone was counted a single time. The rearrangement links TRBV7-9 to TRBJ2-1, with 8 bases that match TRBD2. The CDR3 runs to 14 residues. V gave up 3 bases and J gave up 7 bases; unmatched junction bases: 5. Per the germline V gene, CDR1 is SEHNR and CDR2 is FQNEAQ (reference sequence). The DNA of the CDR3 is TGTGCCAGCAGCTTCGAACTAGCGGAGAATGAGCAGTTCTTC. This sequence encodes CASSFELAENEQFF. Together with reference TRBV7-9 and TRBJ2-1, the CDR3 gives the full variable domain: DTGVSQNPRHKITKRGQNVTFRCDPISEHNRLYWYRQTLGQGPEFLTYFQNEAQLEKSRLLSDRFSAERPKGSFSTLEIQRTEQGDSAMYLCASSFELAENEQFFGPGTRLTVL.

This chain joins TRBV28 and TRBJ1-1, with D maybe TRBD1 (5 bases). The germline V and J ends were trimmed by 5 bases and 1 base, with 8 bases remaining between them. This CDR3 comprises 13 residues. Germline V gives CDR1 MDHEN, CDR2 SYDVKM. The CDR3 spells CASSQTENTEAFF. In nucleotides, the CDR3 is TGTGCCAGCAGTCAGACAGAGAACACTGAAGCTTTCTTT.

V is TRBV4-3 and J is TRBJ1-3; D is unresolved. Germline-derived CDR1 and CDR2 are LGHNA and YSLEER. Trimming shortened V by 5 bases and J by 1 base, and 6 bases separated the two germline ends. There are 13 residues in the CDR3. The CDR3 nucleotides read TGCGCCAGCAGCGAAGGATCTGGAAACACCATATATTTT. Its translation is CASSEGSGNTIYF.

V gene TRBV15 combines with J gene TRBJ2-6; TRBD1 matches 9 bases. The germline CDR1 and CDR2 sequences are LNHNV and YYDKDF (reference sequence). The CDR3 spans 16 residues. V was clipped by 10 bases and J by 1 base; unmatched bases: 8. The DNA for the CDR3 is TGTGCCATTCCGGGACAGGGTCGGTCTGGGGCCAACGTCCTGACTTTC. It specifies CAIPGQGRSGANVLTF.

The CDR3 sequence: CASSPGSGGANPYEQYF. The CDR3 nucleotides read TGTGCCAGCAGCCCAGGGAGTGGGGGGGCAAACCCCTACGAGCAGTACTTC. This sequence joins TRBV5-6 and TRBJ2-7; possibly TRBD2 for D (7 bases). V was trimmed by 4 bases and J by 2 bases, leaving 22 bases between them. Germline CDR1 is SGHDT and CDR2 is YYEEEE. This CDR3 contains 17 residues.

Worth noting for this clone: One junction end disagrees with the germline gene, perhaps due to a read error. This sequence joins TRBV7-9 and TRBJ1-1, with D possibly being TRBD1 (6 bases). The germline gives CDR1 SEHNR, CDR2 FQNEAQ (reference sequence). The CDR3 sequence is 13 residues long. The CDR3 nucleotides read TGTGCCAGCAGGTTAGGGGGGGCCTTAGAAGCTTTCTTT. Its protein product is CASRLGGALEAFF.

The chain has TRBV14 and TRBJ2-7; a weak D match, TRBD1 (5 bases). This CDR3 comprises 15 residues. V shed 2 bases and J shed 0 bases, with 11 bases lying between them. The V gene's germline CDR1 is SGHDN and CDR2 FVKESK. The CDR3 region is CASSQSRQYSYEQYF. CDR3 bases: TGTGCCAGCAGCCAAAGCCGACAGTACTCCTACGAGCAGTACTTC.

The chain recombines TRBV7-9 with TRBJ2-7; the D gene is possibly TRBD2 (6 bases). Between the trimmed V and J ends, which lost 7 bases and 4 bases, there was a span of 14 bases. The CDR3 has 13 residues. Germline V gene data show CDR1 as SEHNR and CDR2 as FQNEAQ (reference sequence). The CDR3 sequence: CASNGGRLYEQYF. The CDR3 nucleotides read TGTGCCAGCAACGGGGGTCGTCTTTACGAGCAGTACTTC.

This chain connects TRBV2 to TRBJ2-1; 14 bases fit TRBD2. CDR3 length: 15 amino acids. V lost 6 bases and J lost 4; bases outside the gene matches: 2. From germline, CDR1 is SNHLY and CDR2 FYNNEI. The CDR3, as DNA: TGTGCCAGCAGGACTAGCGGGGGGGAATACAATGAGCAGTTCTTC. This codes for CASRTSGGEYNEQFF.

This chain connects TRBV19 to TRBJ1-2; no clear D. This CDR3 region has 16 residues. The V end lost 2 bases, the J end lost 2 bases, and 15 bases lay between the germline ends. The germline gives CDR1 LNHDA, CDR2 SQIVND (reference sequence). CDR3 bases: TGTGCCAGTAGTATATACGGTCCGCTGACAAACTATGGCTACACCTTC. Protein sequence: CASSIYGPLTNYGYTF.